These 26 T cell receptor beta chains were sequenced from one sample in a study of shared clonotypes between healthy human individuals. The repertoire was sequenced with immunoSEQ multiplex PCR; TCRdb's copy has only in-frame clones and lacks some. This sample carries some 2,100,000 clones, 95% of them seen once, and the ten largest clones take more than 0.1%. Sequencing was done on a sample of naive CD4+ T cells sorted from blood. Subset meaning: CD45RA+ positively selected. Receptors were obtained from a man younger than 30 in good health.

V usage is TRBV11-2 and J usage is TRBJ2-7; possibly TRBD2 for D (5 bases). This CDR3 comprises 13 residues. Per the germline V gene, CDR1 is SGHAT and CDR2 is FQNNGV. The germline V and J ends were trimmed by 6 bases and 5 bases, with 14 bases remaining between them. The CDR3 sequence is CASRLQSGNEQYF. The CDR3 DNA sequence: TGTGCCAGCAGATTACAGTCGGGGAACGAGCAGTACTTC.

This clone was seen just once. The V and J genes are TRBV18 and TRBJ2-5; no definite D call. Germline values: CDR1 KGHSH, CDR2 LQKENI. CDR3 size: 12 residues. V gave up 3 bases and J gave up 3 bases, with 5 bases separating them. CDR3 residues: CASSPQKETQYF. CDR3 nucleotides: TGTGCCAGCTCACCGCAAAAAGAGACCCAGTACTTC.

The chain recombines TRBV12-5 with TRBJ2-2, with a possible D match to TRBD2 (6 bases). There are 16 residues in the CDR3. The V gene lost 1 base and the J gene lost 4 bases, with 13 bases spanning the gap. CDR1 is LGHNT, CDR2 FRNRAP, per germline. The CDR3 DNA is TGTGCTAGTGGTTTGGACGGAGGGTCAGGCACCGGGGAGCTGTTTTTT. Its protein product is CASGLDGGSGTGELFF.

The chain couples TRBV5-1 to TRBJ2-7, with TRBD1 matching over 10 bases. V shed 4 bases, J shed 5 bases, and the junction held 6 bases outside the gene matches. This CDR3 region has 14 residues. Germline lookup yields CDR1 SGHRS and CDR2 YFSETQ. CDR3 bases: TGCGCCAGCAGCCTACGGGACAGGGGCAACGAGCAGTACTTC. Amino acid sequence: CASSLRDRGNEQYF.

The CDR3 spells CASGPRWGRAAGELFF. The CDR3 DNA reads as TGTGCTAGTGGTCCCCGGTGGGGGAGGGCCGCCGGGGAGCTGTTTTTT. The chain joins TRBV12-5 to TRBJ2-2; TRBD2 aligns across 7 bases. CDR3 size: 16 residues. In germline, CDR1 is LGHNT, CDR2 FRNRAP. Losses at the gene ends were 5 bases for V and 6 bases for J; bases not matched to a gene: 12.

This clone is a singleton in its sample. V gene TRBV5-6 combines with J gene TRBJ1-1; no clear D gene. This CDR3 has 14 amino acids. Germline-derived CDR1 and CDR2 are SGHDT and YYEEEE. The ends were cut back, 2 bases at V and 1 base at J, with 9 bases in the middle. The CDR3 loop is CASSLGQQNTEAFF. The CDR3 DNA reads as TGTGCCAGCAGCTTAGGGCAGCAGAACACTGAAGCTTTCTTT.

To note about this clone: This same CDR3 is encoded by further DNA sequences in the sample. This chain links TRBV6-5 with TRBJ1-3, with a possible D match to TRBD1 (6 bases). Trimming took off 2 bases at V and 2 bases at J, with 10 bases between the two ends. Germline assignment: CDR1 MNHEY and CDR2 SVGAGI. This CDR3 is 15 amino acids long. In DNA, the CDR3 is TGTGCCAGCAGTTACCTACAGGGAACTGGAAACACCATATATTTT. Translating gives CASSYLQGTGNTIYF.

The chain combines TRBV29-1 with TRBJ2-6; 8 bases line up with TRBD1. The CDR3 totals 14 residues. Germline V gene data show CDR1 as SQVTM and CDR2 as ANQGSEA. The trim removed 5 bases at V and 3 bases at J, leaving 3 bases unmatched. CDR3 region: CSVRQGSGANVLTF. CDR3 DNA: TGCAGCGTTCGACAGGGGAGTGGGGCCAACGTCCTGACTTTC.

The V gene is TRBV7-9, the J gene TRBJ2-7; TRBD2 is a possible D gene (5 bases). The CDR3 consists of 13 residues. Per the germline V gene, CDR1 is SEHNR and CDR2 is FQNEAQ (reference sequence). Trimming cost V 5 bases and J 2 bases, with 10 bases left between them. The CDR3 region is CASSPPGTYEQYF. DNA for the CDR3: TGTGCCAGCAGCCCCCCGGGGACCTACGAGCAGTACTTC.

The chain combines TRBV27 with TRBJ2-5, with 11 bases that match TRBD2. Germline values: CDR1 MNHEY, CDR2 SMNVEV (reference sequence). The V and J ends lost 5 bases and 4 bases, in that order; junction bases with no gene match: 15. The CDR3 is made up of 18 amino acids. The DNA of the CDR3 is TGTGCCAGCAGTACCCGACACATTAGCGGGGGGGTCGGAGAGACCCAGTACTTC. It is translated as CASSTRHISGGVGETQYF.

The chain joins TRBV15 to TRBJ2-3; 9 bases fit TRBD1. V lost 5 bases, J lost 6 bases, and 9 bases stayed unmatched. CDR3 size: 15 residues. Germline CDR1 and CDR2: LNHNV and YYDKDF (reference sequence). The CDR3 here is CATSRRQGEADTQYF. The CDR3 nucleotides read TGTGCCACCAGCCGCCGACAGGGGGAGGCGGATACGCAGTATTTT. Based on the CDR3 plus reference TRBV15 and TRBJ2-3, the full variable domain is DAMVIQNPRYQVTQFGKPVTLSCSQTLNHNVMYWYQQKSSQAPKLLFHYYDKDFNNEADTPDNFQSRRPNTSFCFLDIRSPGLGDTAMYLCATSRRQGEADTQYFGPGTRLTVL.

This chain connects TRBV2 to TRBJ1-2, with 11 bases matching TRBD1. CDR3 size: 15 residues. V shed 2 bases, J shed 4 bases, and the junction held 3 bases outside the gene matches. Germline V gene lookup returns CDR1 SNHLY and CDR2 FYNNEI. CDR3 sequence: CASSEHGQGAYGYTF. CDR3 coding DNA: TGTGCCAGCAGTGAACACGGACAGGGGGCCTATGGCTACACCTTC.

The chain links TRBV7-8 to TRBJ2-1; D may be TRBD1 or TRBD2 (5 bases each). The germline V gene has CDR1 SGHVS and CDR2 FQNEAQ. Between the trimmed V and J ends, which lost 4 bases and 1 base, there was a span of 17 bases. This CDR3 is 17 amino acids long. For the CDR3, the DNA is TGTGCCAGCAGCTCCAATGGACTTGGGGCTTCCTACAATGAGCAGTTCTTC. This translates into CASSSNGLGASYNEQFF.

This chain links TRBV27 with TRBJ2-7, with D possibly TRBD1 on 5 matching bases. V lost 7 bases, J lost 7 bases, and 17 bases lay in between. This CDR3 is 13 amino acids long. Germline lookup yields CDR1 MNHEY and CDR2 SMNVEV (reference sequence). The CDR3 region is CASTLRGTIEQYF. The DNA of the CDR3 is TGTGCCAGCACCTTAAGGGGCACAATAGAGCAGTACTTC.

V gene TRBV2 combines with J gene TRBJ2-7; 13 bases are shared with TRBD2. With V trimmed by 5 bases and J by 11 bases, 6 bases remained unmatched. This CDR3 contains 13 residues. The germline CDR1 and CDR2 sequences are SNHLY and FYNNEI. CDR3 protein: CASSRLAGGREYF. The CDR3 region has the DNA TGTGCCAGCAGTCGACTAGCGGGGGGCCGGGAGTACTTC.

A remark on this clone: Mismatch with germline at one junction end may stem from a read error. The gene calls are TRBV5-1 and TRBJ2-7; D is perhaps TRBD1 (5 bases). CDR3 length: 15 amino acids. The germline gives CDR1 SGHRS, CDR2 YFSETQ. The CDR3 nucleotides are TGCGCCAGCAGCTTTAAAGGGGCGATTTCCGACGAGCGGTACTTC. Protein product: CASSFKGAISDERYF. The full variable domain, with the rest looked up from reference TRBV5-1 and TRBJ2-7, is KAGVTQTPRYLIKTRGQQVTLSCSPISGHRSVSWYQQTPGQGLQFLFEYFSETQRNKGNFPGRFSGRQFSNSRSEMNVSTLELGDSALYLCASSFKGAISDERYFGPGTRLTVT.

In DNA form, the CDR3 reads TGTGCCAGCAGCTTGGCTGGCAGGGTTGGTAATTCACCCCTCCACTTT. This gives the protein CASSLAGRVGNSPLHF. This chain joins TRBV7-9 and TRBJ1-6; maybe TRBD1 (5 bases). V lost 3 bases and J lost 6, with 15 bases in between. The CDR3 spans 16 residues. The germline gives CDR1 SEHNR, CDR2 FQNEAQ (reference sequence).

In the case of this clone: This specimen includes other DNA sequences encoding the same CDR3. The chain combines TRBV11-2 with TRBJ1-2; D is ambiguous. The V gene's germline CDR1 is SGHAT and CDR2 FQNNGV. With 0 bases removed from V and 2 bases from J, the gap between germline ends came to 4 bases. The CDR3 has 13 amino acids. CDR3 nucleotide sequence: TGTGCCAGCAGCTTAGATAGGAACTATGGCTACACCTTC. Protein product: CASSLDRNYGYTF. Together with reference TRBV11-2 and TRBJ1-2, the CDR3 gives the full variable domain: EAGVAQSPRYKIIEKRQSVAFWCNPISGHATLYWYQQILGQGPKLLIQFQNNGVVDDSQLPKDRFSAERLKGVDSTLKIQPAKLEDSAVYLCASSLDRNYGYTFGSGTRLTVV.

The chain uses TRBV6-5 and TRBJ2-1; D possibly corresponds to TRBD2 (6 bases). The CDR3 is 16 amino acids. The V end lost 2 bases, the J end lost 2 bases, and 13 bases lay between the germline ends. Per the germline V gene, CDR1 is MNHEY and CDR2 is SVGAGI. The CDR3 bases are TGTGCCAGCAGTTACATCGGGAGTGGTACCTACAATGAGCAGTTCTTC. This sequence encodes CASSYIGSGTYNEQFF.

In the case of this clone: Other DNA sequences in this sample translate to the same CDR3. The chain carries TRBV10-3 and TRBJ2-3; maybe TRBD2 (7 bases). In germline, CDR1 is ENHRY, CDR2 SYGVKD. Trimming pared 0 bases from V and 6 bases from J, leaving 10 bases between. The CDR3 is made up of 14 amino acids. CDR3 sequence: CAISESGGADTQYF. As DNA, the CDR3 is TGTGCCATCAGTGAGTCGGGGGGGGCGGATACGCAGTATTTT.

The chain uses TRBV6-6 and TRBJ2-5, with D possibly being TRBD1 or TRBD2 (5 bases each). Looked up from germline, CDR1 is MNHNY and CDR2 is SVGAGI (reference sequence). The V gene lost 6 bases and the J gene lost 5 bases, with 19 bases spanning the gap. This CDR3 is 15 amino acids long. The CDR3 nucleotides read TGTGCCAGCAGGAGAGGGACCCCACGGCCGGAGACCCAGTACTTC. It codes for CASRRGTPRPETQYF.

CDR3 in amino acids: CASSPLPGELFF. DNA for the CDR3: TGTGCCAGCAGCCCCCTCCCCGGGGAGCTGTTTTTT. The rearrangement joins TRBV7-9 to TRBJ2-2; D not resolved. The V end was cut by 5 bases, the J end by 6 bases, with 7 bases between. Germline V lookup: CDR1 SEHNR, CDR2 FQNEAQ (reference sequence). The CDR3 is 12 residues long.

The J gene is TRBJ1-1, the V gene TRBV2, with D possibly TRBD1 on 6 matching bases. CDR1 SNHLY and CDR2 FYNNEI come from the germline V gene. V was cut by 6 bases and J by 2 bases, with 13 bases left in between. The CDR3 contains 14 residues. The CDR3 nucleotides are TGTGCCAGCAGGGCCTGGACAGACAACACTGAAGCTTTCTTT. Its translation: CASRAWTDNTEAFF. Full variable domain (outside the CDR3, taken from reference TRBV2 and TRBJ1-1): EPEVTQTPSHQVTQMGQEVILRCVPISNHLYFYWYRQILGQKVEFLVSFYNNEISEKSEIFDDQFSVERPDGSNFTLKIRSTKLEDSAMYFCASRAWTDNTEAFFGQGTRLTVV.

The rearrangement links TRBV28 to TRBJ2-3, with 10 bases aligning to TRBD2. CDR3 size: 13 residues. The V gene end was trimmed by 10 bases and the J gene end by 2 bases; junction bases not matched to a gene: 3. Germline assignment: CDR1 MDHEN and CDR2 SYDVKM. As DNA, the CDR3 is TGTGCCAATAGCGGGGGGATCACAGATACGCAGTATTTT. It codes for CANSGGITDTQYF.

This chain links TRBV4-1 with TRBJ2-1; D is unclear. CDR1 is MGHRA, CDR2 YSYEKL, per germline. V lost 0 bases to trimming and J lost 10 bases, with 10 bases between them. The CDR3 covers 13 residues. Written as DNA, the CDR3 is TGCGCCAGCAGCCAAGAAAGCCCGAGGGAGCAGTTCTTC. The encoded protein is CASSQESPREQFF.

The V gene is TRBV6-1, the J gene TRBJ1-1; D uncertain. CDR1 and CDR2 (germline): MNHNS, SASEGT. V was trimmed by 8 bases and J by 1 base, leaving 8 bases between them. The CDR3 contains 12 residues. CDR3 in amino acids: CASWVANTEAFF. Written as DNA, the CDR3 is TGTGCCAGCTGGGTGGCGAACACTGAAGCTTTCTTT.